Shown below are 30 T cell receptor beta chains from a single sample sequenced in a study of molecular identifiers for immune sequencing clone quantification. TCRdb re-called the PCR reads with MiXCR, one entry per CDR3 protein. The table lists 9,500 to 15,000 distinct CDR3 sequences, 15% to 20% of them singletons, with under 1.5% in the top ten. The material sequenced was naive CD8+ T cells from blood, with Jurkat cell RNA spiked in. Subset denoted: FACS-sorted CD8+CD4-CCR7+CD45RA+ naive T cells. The receptors stem from a human donor in good health. Some libraries in this study had Jurkat cell RNA spiked in.

At least ten counts were recorded for this clonotype. V and J are TRBV6-2 or TRBV6-3 and TRBJ2-1, with 12 positions matching TRBD2. V lost 0 bases and J lost 2; bases outside the gene matches: 8. This CDR3 is 19 amino acids long. The germline gives CDR1 MNHEY, CDR2 SVGEGT. CDR3 protein: CASSYSNLLAGGPYNEQFF. The CDR3 nucleotides read TGTGCCAGCAGTTACTCTAACCTACTAGCGGGAGGTCCCTACAATGAGCAGTTCTTC.

Ten or more counts support this clonotype. The chain links TRBV7-8 to TRBJ2-3; TRBD1 agrees at 7 bases. Germline loops: CDR1 SGHVS, CDR2 FQNEAQ. This CDR3 region has 16 residues. The V gene end was trimmed by 5 bases and the J gene end by 4 bases; junction bases not matched to a gene: 12. This CDR3 is CASSDPTGEAADTQYF. CDR3 nucleotides: TGTGCCAGCAGCGACCCCACAGGGGAAGCGGCAGATACGCAGTATTTT.

As to this clonotype: With a much larger clone just one base away, this may be a read error. The gene calls are TRBV27 and TRBJ2-1; the match to TRBD1 covers 8 bases. Per the germline V gene, CDR1 is MNHEY and CDR2 is SMNVEV (reference sequence). There are 14 residues in the CDR3. Trimming removed 5 bases from V and 13 bases from J; junction bases left unmatched: 13. The CDR3 is CASSMAQGGGDQFF. The CDR3 DNA reads as TGTGCCAGCAGTATGGCACAGGGGGGCGGCGATCAGTTCTTC.

This clonotype is labeled as medium-sized (0.01 to 0.1%). The chain has TRBV7-9 and TRBJ1-1; maybe TRBD1 (5 bases). V was shortened by 3 bases and J by 6 bases, with 17 bases between the two germline ends. CDR3 length: 15 amino acids. Germline V lookup: CDR1 SEHNR, CDR2 FQNEAQ (reference sequence). The CDR3 DNA follows: TGTGCCAGCAGCTTCCCGGACAAAGGGTTGGCTGAAGCTTTCTTT. Translation: CASSFPDKGLAEAFF.

This clonotype is medium-sized (0.01 to 0.1%) within its sample. The chain recombines TRBV28 with TRBJ2-5, with TRBD2 matching 9 bases. V shed 5 bases and J 5 bases; nucleotides not matched to a gene: 12. This CDR3 spans 16 amino acids. The germline V gene has CDR1 MDHEN and CDR2 SYDVKM. The CDR3 DNA reads as TGTGCCAGCAGTGTACGGGCGGGAGGGCCTAAGGAGACCCAGTACTTC. Translation gives CASSVRAGGPKETQYF.

By sample fraction, this clonotype is medium-sized. The rearrangement uses TRBV12-3 or TRBV12-4 and TRBJ2-3, with D maybe TRBD2 (5 bases). The ends were cut back, 2 bases at V and 4 bases at J, with 13 bases in the middle. This CDR3 contains 15 residues. The CDR3, as DNA: TGTGCCAGCAGTTTAAGGCTAGCAGTAGCAGATACGCAGTATTTT. This gives the protein CASSLRLAVADTQYF.

This clonotype is categorized as medium-sized. The chain couples TRBV7-9 to TRBJ1-5; 8 bases are a match to TRBD1. Germline V lookup: CDR1 SEHNR, CDR2 FQNEAQ (reference sequence). With V trimmed by 3 bases and J by 6 bases, 22 bases remained unmatched. The CDR3 runs 20 residues. The CDR3 DNA reads TGTGCCAGCAGCTTTGATCAGGGTACCTCCAGGGGGCGCGGGACTCAGCCCCAGCATTTT. It translates to CASSFDQGTSRGRGTQPQHF.

As for this clonotype: A much larger clone is a single base away; this may be a read error. V and J are TRBV28 and TRBJ1-1; weak D call: TRBD1 (5 bases). The CDR3 consists of 14 residues. Germline V gives CDR1 MDHEN, CDR2 SYDVKM. CDR3 protein: CASSLVWGNAEAFF. The CDR3 DNA reads TGTGCCAGCAGTTTGGTTTGGGGGAACGCTGAAGCTTTCTTT.

This clonotype qualifies as medium-sized. One end of the junction is discordant with germline, which a read error may explain. V and J are TRBV4-3 and TRBJ2-1; 11 nucleotides line up with TRBD2. CDR3 size: 17 residues. In germline, CDR1 is LGHNA, CDR2 YSLEER. The CDR3 DNA reads TGCGCCAGCAGTCAAGATCTAGCGGGAGGCCCCAGGGATGAGCAGTTCTTC. This encodes CASSQDLAGGPRDEQFF.

For this clonotype: This may be a read error: a much more frequent sequence differs by one nucleotide. V is TRBV7-9 and J is TRBJ1-2; 9 positions match TRBD1. Germline V lookup: CDR1 SEHNR, CDR2 FQNEAQ (reference sequence). J gave up 2 bases and V 8 bases, and 9 bases lay outside the gene matches. This CDR3 is built from 15 residues. CDR3 nucleotide sequence: TGTGCCAGCCGAGGACAGGGGTATGAAAACTATGGCTACACCTTC. Its protein is CASRGQGYENYGYTF.

This clonotype rates as medium-sized. The chain has TRBV29-1 and TRBJ2-7; D is possibly TRBD2 (7 bases). Germline CDR1 is SQVTM and CDR2 is ANQGSEA. The V and J ends lost 4 bases and 4 bases respectively, with 14 bases between them. The CDR3 covers 13 residues. In nucleotides, the CDR3 is TGCAGCGTTGTCCCCAGGGGAGGGTACGAGCAGTACTTC. It specifies CSVVPRGGYEQYF.

By share of the sample, this clonotype is medium-sized. The rearrangement links TRBV15 to TRBJ2-1; the D is unclear. Trimming shortened V by 3 bases and J by 2 bases, and 11 bases separated the two germline ends. Germline CDR1 is LNHNV and CDR2 is YYDKDF (reference sequence). The CDR3 runs to 15 residues. The CDR3 loop reads CATSRAPRTYNEQFF. The CDR3 coding sequence is TGTGCCACCAGCAGGGCCCCCAGGACCTACAATGAGCAGTTCTTC.

The gene calls are TRBV6-1 and TRBJ2-7; the D is unclear. V was pared by 5 bases and J by 2 bases, with 10 bases between. Germline CDR1 and CDR2: MNHNS and SASEGT. CDR3 length equals 13 residues. The CDR3 here is CASSPVPAYEQYF. DNA for the CDR3: TGTGCCAGCAGTCCCGTCCCGGCCTACGAGCAGTACTTC.

This clonotype was recorded at least ten times. A read error may account for a junction end that differs from germline. The chain uses TRBV19 and TRBJ1-1; D unclear. CDR1 is LNHDA, CDR2 SQIVND, per germline (reference sequence). The CDR3 consists of 14 residues. The CDR3 here is CASKPRTGGTEAFF. The CDR3 bases are TGTGCAAGTAAACCCCGGACGGGAGGCACTGAAGCTTTCTTT. The full variable domain, with the rest looked up from reference TRBV19 and TRBJ1-1, is DGGITQSPKYLFRKEGQNVTLSCEQNLNHDAMYWYRQDPGQGLRLIYYSQIVNDFQKGDIAEGYSVSREKKESFPLTVTSAQKNPTAFYLCASKPRTGGTEAFFGQGTRLTVV.

This clonotype is judged medium-sized (0.01 to 0.1%). The chain combines TRBV20-1 with TRBJ2-6, with TRBD1 identical over 10 bases. The V and J ends lost 4 bases and 2 bases, in that order; junction bases with no gene match: 11. The CDR3 consists of 18 residues. The V gene's germline CDR1 is DFQATT and CDR2 SNEGSKA (reference sequence). CDR3 amino acids: CSATQPGQGSPGANVLTF. CDR3 bases: TGCAGTGCTACTCAACCGGGACAGGGGAGTCCTGGGGCCAACGTCCTGACTTTC.

By frequency in the sample, this clonotype is medium-sized. The V call is TRBV27, the J call TRBJ2-3, with 12 bases identical to TRBD2. Trimming removed 6 bases from V and 2 bases from J; junction bases left unmatched: 12. Germline CDR1 is MNHEY and CDR2 is SMNVEV (reference sequence). The CDR3 contains 18 residues. CDR3 DNA: TGTGCCAGCAGCTCGACGCTAGCGGGAGGGCCCAACACAGATACGCAGTATTTT. Its protein product is CASSSTLAGGPNTDTQYF.

This clonotype was picked up a small number of times. The V gene is TRBV11-2, the J gene TRBJ2-7; D unresolved. The V end lost 0 bases, the J end lost 4 bases, and 4 bases lay between the germline ends. The CDR3 has 12 residues. CDR1 is SGHAT, CDR2 FQNNGV, per germline. CDR3 DNA sequence: TGTGCCAGCAGCTTAGATCTTTACGAGCAGTACTTC. Translating it yields CASSLDLYEQYF.

This clonotype is labeled as medium-sized. The chain is built from TRBV20-1 and TRBJ2-5, with D perhaps matching TRBD1 or TRBD2 (6 bases each). V shed 3 bases and J shed 4 bases, with 15 bases lying between them. The CDR3 spans 14 residues. From germline, CDR1 is DFQATT and CDR2 SNEGSKA (reference sequence). The CDR3 bases are TGCAGTGCTAGTTTGGGCAGGGGAGGAGAGACCCAGTACTTC. This encodes CSASLGRGGETQYF.

A note on this clonotype: The junction departs from germline at one end; a sequencing error may be responsible. The chain couples TRBV15 to TRBJ2-1, with D perhaps matching TRBD1 (5 bases). The CDR3 runs to 16 residues. The germline V gene encodes CDR1 LNHNV and CDR2 YYDKDF (reference sequence). CDR3 sequence reads: CATSGETESSYNEQFF. Written as DNA, the CDR3 is TGTGCCACCAGCGGAGAGACAGAAAGCTCCTACAATGAGCAGTTCTTC.

This clonotype is categorized as medium-sized. The chain recombines TRBV25-1 with TRBJ1-5, with D uncertain. CDR3 length: 15 residues. Between the trimmed V and J ends, which lost 6 bases and 0 bases, there was a span of 12 bases. CDR1 MGHDK and CDR2 SYGVNS come from the germline V gene. The CDR3 nucleotides are TGTGCCAGCAGCCCCGGCACGAATAGCAATCAGCCCCAGCATTTT. It specifies CASSPGTNSNQPQHF.

In its sample, this clonotype was seen many times. The chain links TRBV28 to TRBJ1-1, with D hard to call. The length of the CDR3 is 14 residues. Germline CDR1 MDHEN, CDR2 SYDVKM. Trimming stripped 3 bases from V and 1 base from J, with 9 bases between. CDR3: CASSLVWGNTEAFF. Here the CDR3 DNA reads TGTGCCAGCAGTTTGGTTTGGGGGAACACTGAAGCTTTCTTT.

A remark on this clonotype: Possible read error: a much larger clone is one base away. The V gene is TRBV5-4, the J gene TRBJ1-1, with D possibly being TRBD1 (5 bases). From germline, CDR1 is SGHNT and CDR2 YYREEE (reference sequence). The CDR3 has 14 amino acids. Here the CDR3 DNA reads TGTGCCAGCAGCTTGACAGGAGGGCTCACTGAAGCTCTCTTT. Its protein is CASSLTGGLTEALF.

Concerning this clonotype itself: No conserved phenylalanine or tryptophan is present at the end of the CDR3, so a read error is the likely explanation. The chain has TRBV6-2 or TRBV6-3 and TRBJ2-2, with 12 positions matching TRBD2. The ends lost 2 bases at V and 6 bases at J; junction bases unmatched: 4. Per the germline V gene, CDR1 is MNHEY and CDR2 is SVGEGT. The CDR3 extends over 16 amino acids. CDR3 residues: CASSYPRLAGAGELFS. CDR3 bases: TGTGCCAGCAGTTACCCTAGACTAGCGGGAGCCGGGGAGCTGTTTTCT.

Judged by abundance, this clonotype is medium-sized. The chain has TRBV27 and TRBJ2-6, with no clear D. The CDR3 is made up of 16 amino acids. CDR1 is MNHEY and CDR2 is SMNVEV in the germline V gene (reference sequence). Trimming shortened V by 2 bases and J by 0 bases, and 8 bases separated the two germline ends. DNA of the CDR3: TGTGCCAGCAGTTTACTGATGAGCTCTGGGGCCAACGTCCTGACTTTC. Its protein is CASSLLMSSGANVLTF.

This clonotype was counted many times. For the CDR3, the DNA is TGTGCCAGCAGCGTTAGGTATAACGAGCAGTACTTC. Its translation: CASSVRYNEQYF. The rearrangement uses TRBV7-9 and TRBJ2-7; D unresolved. Germline V gives CDR1 SEHNR, CDR2 FQNEAQ (reference sequence). This CDR3 has 12 amino acids. Trimming left V 5 bases short and J 5 bases short, with 10 bases between.

This clonotype was observed many times. The chain employs TRBV20-1 and TRBJ2-7; 7 bases are a match to TRBD1. After removal of 5 bases from V and 2 bases from J, the junction contained 12 bases not matched to a gene. Germline CDR1 and CDR2: DFQATT and SNEGSKA (reference sequence). The CDR3 runs to 15 residues. In DNA, the CDR3 is TGCAGTGCTCCCCATCGACAGGGAGACCCCTACGAGCAGTACTTC. It translates to CSAPHRQGDPYEQYF.

This clonotype occurred a few times. This may be a read error, as it is one base from a much larger clone. Since no conserved phenylalanine or tryptophan closes the CDR3, a read error is the likely cause. The gene calls are TRBV16 and TRBJ2-7; D uncertain. V lost 0 bases and J lost 6, with 6 bases in between. Germline V CDR1 and CDR2: KGHSY, FQNENV. The CDR3 is 12 amino acids. The CDR3 nucleotides are TGTGCCAGCAGCCAATCGAGGCCCGAGCAGTACTGC. Amino acids: CASSQSRPEQYC.

The table lists this clonotype with many counts. The chain carries TRBV5-6 and TRBJ1-5; possible D gene TRBD1, 6 bases. V dropped 2 bases and J dropped 6 bases, with 9 bases sitting between them. The CDR3 has 13 residues. Looked up from germline, CDR1 is SGHDT and CDR2 is YYEEEE. CDR3 amino acids: CASSFKGGQPQHF. CDR3 DNA sequence: TGTGCCAGCAGCTTTAAAGGGGGTCAGCCCCAGCATTTT.

This clonotype is medium-sized in the sample. The CDR3 protein is CASSEYRSEQYF. The CDR3 DNA is TGTGCCAGCAGTGAATATAGGTCCGAGCAGTACTTC. This chain connects TRBV25-1 to TRBJ2-7; D gene uncertain. Germline CDR1 reads MGHDK; CDR2 reads SYGVNS. Between the trimmed V and J ends, which lost 0 bases and 6 bases, there was a span of 6 bases. The CDR3 covers 12 residues.

This clonotype appeared once. This clone may be a read error of a much larger clone one base away. This chain connects TRBV11-3 to TRBJ2-7; 9 bases match TRBD1. V shed 8 bases and J 6 bases; nucleotides not matched to a gene: 8. The CDR3 is made up of 13 amino acids. Germline V lookup: CDR1 SGHNT, CDR2 YENEEA. CDR3 residues: CASGPGQGLEQYF. In DNA form, the CDR3 reads TGTGCCAGCGGCCCGGGACAGGGTCTCGAGCAGTACTTC.